These 27 T cell receptor beta chains were sequenced from one sample in a study of CXCR3-negative and CXCR3-positive naive CD8 T cells (dated by TCRdb to about 2019). TCRdb shows the sequencer as NextSeq 550. The Human TCR Profiling Kit (MiLaboratory) was used to make UMI-labeled 5' RACE TRB cDNA libraries. Each CDR3 protein sequence appears as one entry after TCRdb reprocessed the reads, and no DNA is included. This sample's clone table shows under 150,000 distinct CDR3 sequences. 0.5% to 0.75% of the sample is held by the ten biggest clonotypes. The study at large found these results: Compared with CXCR3-negative naive cells, CXCR3-positive naive cells had TRB CDR3s with higher hydrophobicity (lower Kidera factor 4), lower energy, and higher strength and volume indices.

The antigens of these receptors remain unknown. The sequencing input was naive CXCR3+ CD8+ T cells from blood. Explained via the paper, the cell subset or site label denotes: CD45RO-CCR7+CD27+CD95- naive CD8+ T cells expressing CXCR3 (TNR3+). Receptors originate from a human donor in good health. Some clones in this sample may be carry-over from other donors' samples.

This chain uses TRBV29-1 with TRBJ2-7. This CDR3 comprises 15 residues. From germline, CDR1 is SQVTM and CDR2 ANQGSEA. CDR3 loop: CSVEEKKDFSYEQYF.

The chain employs TRBV28 and TRBJ2-4. The CDR3 loop spans 14 amino acids. Looked up from germline, CDR1 is MDHEN and CDR2 is SYDVKM. The CDR3 loop is CASRGGIEVNIQYF. Full variable domain (outside the CDR3, taken from reference TRBV28 and TRBJ2-4): DVKVTQSSRYLVKRTGEKVFLECVQDMDHENMFWYRQDPGLGLRLIYFSYDVKMKEKGDIPEGYSVSREKKERFSLILESASTNQTSMYLCASRGGIEVNIQYFGAGTRLSVL.

The J gene is TRBJ1-1, the V gene TRBV29-1; TCRdb picks TRBD1, but there is no DNA to check that call. CDR1 and CDR2 from the germline V gene are SQVTM and ANQGSEA. This CDR3 contains 14 residues. The CDR3 here is CSVEAGSVIPEAFF.

This chain uses TRBV7-6 with TRBJ2-1; TCRdb outputs TRBD1, but without DNA this stays unchecked. Germline V lookup: CDR1 SGHVS, CDR2 FNYEAQ. CDR3 length equals 16 residues. CDR3 protein: CASSLAGTGTYNEQFF.

The rearrangement joins TRBV15 to TRBJ2-5. Germline-derived CDR1 and CDR2 are LNHNV and YYDKDF (reference sequence). The CDR3 has 14 residues. CDR3 sequence: CATSRAVEQETQYF.

This chain uses TRBV29-1 with TRBJ1-2. The germline gives CDR1 SQVTM, CDR2 ANQGSEA. This CDR3 region has 12 residues. The CDR3: CSVEWEGSGYTF.

CDR3 in amino acids: CASSFPSSYEQYF. This sequence joins TRBV13 and TRBJ2-7. CDR1 PRHDT and CDR2 FYEKMQ come from the germline V gene (reference sequence). The CDR3 has 13 amino acids.

The genes are TRBV6-5 and TRBJ2-5. The CDR3 runs to 13 residues. CDR1 is MNHEY and CDR2 is SVGAGI in the germline V gene. CDR3 loop: CASSYSEQETQYF.

The rearrangement uses TRBV10-3 and TRBJ1-2; the D call from TCRdb, TRBD1, cannot be confirmed without DNA. Germline V lookup: CDR1 ENHRY, CDR2 SYGVKD. The CDR3 loop spans 16 amino acids. The CDR3 loop is CAIRPGTGVVVEGYTF.

The rearrangement joins TRBV19 to TRBJ2-1; TCRdb's D gene call, TRBD1, goes unchecked for lack of DNA. Germline V lookup: CDR1 LNHDA, CDR2 SQIVND (reference sequence). This CDR3 has 13 residues. The chain's CDR3 is CASSHLRGNEQFF.

The gene calls are TRBV12-3 or TRBV12-4 and TRBJ2-1; the TCRdb call, TRBD1, lacks DNA for checking. The CDR3 contains 12 residues. CDR3 sequence: CASSLGHNEQFF.

J is TRBJ2-7 and V is TRBV5-1; TCRdb calls TRBD1, which cannot be checked without DNA. This CDR3 has 14 amino acids. CDR1 is SGHRS, CDR2 YFSETQ, per germline. The chain's CDR3 is CASSTELTGTEQYF.

The chain is built from TRBV7-9 and TRBJ2-7. Germline-derived CDR1 and CDR2 are SEHNR and FQNEAQ (reference sequence). The CDR3 is 13 residues long. The CDR3 protein is CASSLVEAYEQYF.

This sequence joins TRBV4-1 and TRBJ1-1; TCRdb returns TRBD1, unconfirmable since there is no DNA. The CDR3 spans 14 residues. The germline gives CDR1 MGHRA, CDR2 YSYEKL. The CDR3 protein is CASSHDGTETEAFF.

The V and J genes are TRBV4-1 and TRBJ2-1; TCRdb returns TRBD2, unconfirmable since there is no DNA. Germline-derived CDR1 and CDR2 are MGHRA and YSYEKL. This CDR3 has 16 amino acids. The CDR3 loop reads CASSVQERGGYNEQFF.

The genes are TRBV7-9 and TRBJ1-1; TCRdb proposes TRBD1, but this gene call is untestable without DNA. Germline loops: CDR1 SEHNR, CDR2 FQNEAQ (reference sequence). CDR3 size: 14 residues. CDR3 protein: CASSGTGAGTEAFF.

The chain joins TRBV6-6 to TRBJ2-1; TCRdb outputs TRBD2, but without DNA this stays unchecked. The CDR3 is 13 amino acids. CDR1 and CDR2 from the germline V gene are MNHNY and SVGAGI (reference sequence). CDR3 amino acids: CASSYEGALEQFF.

The gene calls are TRBV30 and TRBJ2-7. Germline lookup yields CDR1 GTSNPN and CDR2 SVGIG (reference sequence). The CDR3 contains 12 residues. CDR3 amino acids: CAWSVHDYEQYF.

The chain recombines TRBV4-1 with TRBJ2-7. Germline lookup yields CDR1 MGHRA and CDR2 YSYEKL. The length of the CDR3 is 14 residues. CDR3 amino acids: CASSPLFSNYEQYF.

V and J are TRBV28 and TRBJ1-5; checking the TCRdb D call of TRBD1 is not possible without DNA. The CDR3 extends over 16 amino acids. In germline, CDR1 is MDHEN, CDR2 SYDVKM. CDR3 sequence reads: CASSLLTELSNQPQHF.

This sequence joins TRBV3-1 and TRBJ2-5; TCRdb's D gene call, TRBD1, goes unchecked for lack of DNA. Germline CDR1 and CDR2: LGHDT and YNNKEL (reference sequence). This CDR3 contains 13 residues. The CDR3 loop reads CASSHSGEETQYF.

This chain connects TRBV10-3 to TRBJ1-1; TCRdb picks TRBD1, but there is no DNA to check that call. This CDR3 is 17 amino acids long. Germline CDR1 is ENHRY and CDR2 is SYGVKD. CDR3 sequence: CAISRGDRGGGNTEAFF.

The V and J genes are TRBV29-1 and TRBJ1-1. CDR3 length: 12 amino acids. Germline V CDR1 and CDR2: SQVTM, ANQGSEA. The CDR3 region is CSVLGSSAEAFF.

The V call is TRBV12-3 or TRBV12-4, the J call TRBJ2-2; the D gene TCRdb calls, TRBD1, cannot be checked with no DNA. The CDR3 covers 16 residues. CDR3 in amino acids: CASSLMQGAQTGELFF.

The rearrangement links TRBV4-1 to TRBJ2-6; TCRdb picks TRBD2, but there is no DNA to check that call. CDR3 length equals 19 residues. The germline gives CDR1 MGHRA, CDR2 YSYEKL. The CDR3 loop reads CASSQDLLAQSSGANVLTF.

The chain carries TRBV29-1 and TRBJ2-2; lacking DNA, the TRBD1 call made by TCRdb goes unchecked. CDR3 size: 14 residues. CDR1 is SQVTM and CDR2 is ANQGSEA in the germline V gene. CDR3: CSVAGTANTGELFF.

This chain joins TRBV5-1 and TRBJ1-6. The CDR3 sequence is 13 residues long. The germline gives CDR1 SGHRS, CDR2 YFSETQ. The CDR3 protein is CASREERYSPLHF.